These 32 T cell receptor beta chains came from one sample sequenced in a study of T cell therapy after organ transplantation. Libraries were prepared by immunoSEQ multiplex PCR; TCRdb keeps only in-frame clonotypes and omits some of them. The table lists about 3,600 clones, under 75% of them singletons. As for time point: 20-29 weeks after completion of therapy. Their cognate antigens are unknown. This material consisted of CD8+ T cells from blood, taken after autologous CMV-specific T cell therapy. The receptors were gathered from a human patient who had received a solid organ transplant and had CMV disease. The T cells may come from the graft donor.

Note on this clone: A read error may account for a junction end that differs from germline. The V gene is TRBV5-4, the J gene TRBJ2-1, with D possibly being TRBD1 or TRBD2 (5 bases each). The CDR3 extends over 14 amino acids. CDR1 SGHNT and CDR2 YYREEE come from the germline V gene (reference sequence). In DNA, the CDR3 is TGCGCCAGCAGCCAAGATCCGAGGGGCAATGAGCAGTTCTTC. This gives the protein CASSQDPRGNEQFF.

The chain recombines TRBV5-6 with TRBJ1-5, with D hard to call. This CDR3 contains 15 residues. The germline V gene encodes CDR1 SGHDT and CDR2 YYEEEE. V was pared by 1 base and J by 0 bases, with 8 bases between. In nucleotides, the CDR3 is TGTGCCAGCAGCTTGTTGCTCAATAGCAATCAGCCCCAGCATTTT. As protein: CASSLLLNSNQPQHF.

CDR3 DNA: TGTGCCACCCCATGTGGCCGGGCCAAAAACATTCAGTACTTC. Translated, it gives CATPCGRAKNIQYF. The chain recombines TRBV6-5 with TRBJ2-4; no reliable D call. The CDR3 spans 14 residues. CDR1 and CDR2 (germline): MNHEY, SVGAGI. V gave up 10 bases and J gave up 1 base, with 14 bases separating them.

V is TRBV11-2 and J is TRBJ1-2; D not resolved. This CDR3 has 13 residues. CDR1 SGHAT and CDR2 FQNNGV come from the germline V gene. V shed 0 bases and J shed 4 bases, with 6 bases lying between them. The CDR3 is CASSLDGSYGYTF. CDR3 DNA sequence: TGTGCCAGCAGCTTAGACGGCTCCTATGGCTACACCTTC. Full variable domain (rest looked up from reference TRBV11-2 and TRBJ1-2): EAGVAQSPRYKIIEKRQSVAFWCNPISGHATLYWYQQILGQGPKLLIQFQNNGVVDDSQLPKDRFSAERLKGVDSTLKIQPAKLEDSAVYLCASSLDGSYGYTFGSGTRLTVV.

The rearrangement links TRBV7-9 to TRBJ2-1; 11 nucleotides align to TRBD1. The V gene end was trimmed by 5 bases and the J gene end by 8 bases; junction bases not matched to a gene: 8. In germline, CDR1 is SEHNR, CDR2 FQNEAQ (reference sequence). This CDR3 has 15 amino acids. This chain's CDR3 is CASSPGTGGAHEQFF. The CDR3 bases are TGTGCCAGCAGCCCTGGGACAGGGGGGGCCCATGAGCAGTTCTTC.

The genes are TRBV27 and TRBJ2-3, with a weak D call TRBD1 (5 bases). From germline, CDR1 is MNHEY and CDR2 SMNVEV (reference sequence). Trimming took off 9 bases at V and 5 bases at J, with 21 bases between the two ends. This CDR3 has 15 residues. CDR3 amino acids: CASNSGLAAGDTQYF. CDR3 in DNA: TGTGCCAGTAACTCAGGGCTGGCGGCAGGAGATACGCAGTATTTT.

The J gene is TRBJ2-1, the V gene TRBV7-9; 9 bases agree with TRBD1. This CDR3 contains 16 residues. V trimming: 4 bases; J trimming: 8 bases; junction bases outside the gene matches: 12. The germline V gene has CDR1 SEHNR and CDR2 FQNEAQ (reference sequence). The CDR3 DNA is TGTGCCAGCAGCTCAGGGGACAGGGCACCCGGCTATGAGCAGTTCTTC. Its translation is CASSSGDRAPGYEQFF. The entire variable domain, with the rest obtained from reference TRBV7-9 and TRBJ2-1, is as follows: DTGVSQNPRHKITKRGQNVTFRCDPISEHNRLYWYRQTLGQGPEFLTYFQNEAQLEKSRLLSDRFSAERPKGSFSTLEIQRTEQGDSAMYLCASSSGDRAPGYEQFFGPGTRLTVL.

This clone is medium-sized within its sample. The chain has TRBV13 and TRBJ2-1; 7 bases fit TRBD1. Per the germline V gene, CDR1 is PRHDT and CDR2 is FYEKMQ (reference sequence). There are 14 residues in the CDR3. Losses at the gene ends were 2 bases for V and 8 bases for J; bases not matched to a gene: 6. In DNA, the CDR3 is TGTGCCAGCAGCTTACCCACTACAGGGGATGAGCAGTTCTTC. Translating gives CASSLPTTGDEQFF.

The genes are TRBV11-2 and TRBJ1-4; D ambiguous. CDR3 length: 14 residues. Trimming pared 1 base from V and 3 bases from J, leaving 6 bases between. The germline V gene has CDR1 SGHAT and CDR2 FQNNGV. This chain's CDR3 is CASSLGMANEKLFF. CDR3 DNA: TGTGCCAGCAGCTTAGGGATGGCTAATGAAAAACTGTTTTTT.

The J gene is TRBJ2-7, the V gene TRBV27; 9 nucleotides line up with TRBD1. This CDR3 spans 14 amino acids. Germline loops: CDR1 MNHEY, CDR2 SMNVEV (reference sequence). V lost 6 bases and J lost 2; bases outside the gene matches: 5. For the CDR3, the DNA is TGTGCCAGCAGGACCGGGACAGGGACCTACGAGCAGTACTTC. It codes for CASRTGTGTYEQYF.

The chain has TRBV19 and TRBJ2-7; TRBD1 is a possible D gene (5 bases). The CDR3 is 14 amino acids. Germline CDR1 LNHDA, CDR2 SQIVND (reference sequence). Trimming removed 3 bases at V and 2 bases at J, with 11 bases between. CDR3 loop: CASSMGHNPYEQYF. CDR3 nucleotide sequence: TGTGCCAGTAGTATGGGGCATAACCCCTACGAGCAGTACTTC.

The J gene is TRBJ2-1, the V gene TRBV27, with TRBD2 matching over 8 bases. This CDR3 comprises 13 residues. The V and J ends lost 5 bases and 3 bases, in that order; junction bases with no gene match: 0. CDR1 and CDR2 (germline): MNHEY, SMNVEV (reference sequence). The CDR3 bases are TGTGCCAGCAGTGGGACTAGCTACAATGAGCAGTTCTTC. Translating it yields CASSGTSYNEQFF.

The rearrangement uses TRBV5-4 and TRBJ2-7; D remains unclear. The V gene lost 2 bases and the J gene lost 1 base, with 10 bases spanning the gap. The CDR3 consists of 14 residues. Germline V CDR1 and CDR2: SGHNT, YYREEE (reference sequence). The CDR3 spells CASSFFGGSYEQYV. For the CDR3, the DNA is TGTGCCAGCAGCTTTTTCGGTGGGTCCTACGAGCAGTACGTC.

The V and J genes are TRBV9 and TRBJ2-5, with 7 bases aligning to TRBD2. Germline loops: CDR1 SGDLS, CDR2 YYNGEE. V shed 4 bases, J shed 2 bases, and the junction held 5 bases outside the gene matches. The CDR3 is 14 residues long. Here the CDR3 DNA reads TGTGCCAGCAGCCCCAAGCGGGGTCAAGAGACCCAGTACTTC. Its protein product is CASSPKRGQETQYF.

The rearrangement links TRBV6-5 to TRBJ2-7, with D unclear. CDR3 length equals 11 residues. Germline-derived CDR1 and CDR2 are MNHEY and SVGAGI. Trimming left V 10 bases short and J 5 bases short, with 12 bases between. The CDR3 loop is CATRWVDEQYV. CDR3 DNA sequence: TGTGCCACCCGGTGGGTGGACGAGCAGTACGTC.

A word on this clone: Other DNA sequences of this sample code for an identical CDR3. This rearrangement joins TRBV2 to TRBJ1-5; D call uncertain. This CDR3 contains 15 residues. V was trimmed by 3 bases and J by 1 base, leaving 10 bases between them. Germline V gene sequence: CDR1 SNHLY, CDR2 FYNNEI. CDR3 loop: CASSEIGRSNQPQHF. The CDR3 nucleotides read TGTGCCAGCAGTGAGATCGGTCGGAGCAATCAGCCCCAGCATTTT.

This clone was counted once. V gene TRBV5-4 combines with J gene TRBJ2-3; 10 bases fit TRBD1. The CDR3 is 17 residues long. Germline V lookup: CDR1 SGHNT, CDR2 YYREEE (reference sequence). Trimming took 4 bases from V and 2 from J; bases not matched to a gene: 10. The CDR3 here is CASSLGGTGVSTDTQYF. CDR3 DNA sequence: TGTGCCAGCAGCCTTGGTGGGACAGGGGTTTCCACAGATACGCAGTATTTT.

The V gene is TRBV7-9, the J gene TRBJ2-5; TRBD2 matches 13 bases. CDR1 is SEHNR, CDR2 FQNEAQ, per germline (reference sequence). The CDR3 sequence is 17 residues long. The V and J ends lost 4 bases and 1 base, in that order; junction bases with no gene match: 6. The CDR3 nucleotides read TGTGCCAGCAGCTCGGGGACTAGCGGGGCCCTCCAAGAGACCCAGTACTTC. It codes for CASSSGTSGALQETQYF.

The chain joins TRBV4-2 to TRBJ2-3, with 9 bases lining up with TRBD2. The CDR3 has 19 amino acids. CDR1 is LGHNA and CDR2 is YNFKEQ in the germline V gene. The trim removed 4 bases at V and 2 bases at J, leaving 16 bases unmatched. Here the CDR3 DNA reads TGTGCCAGCAGCCCGCAGGGATTGGGTAGCGGGAGTGACACAGATACGCAGTATTTT. Translation: CASSPQGLGSGSDTDTQYF.

Here the CDR3 reads CASSQVAQFF. For the CDR3, the DNA is TGTGCCAGCAGCCAAGTTGCGCAGTTCTTC. The J gene is TRBJ2-1, the V gene TRBV4-2; D remains ambiguous. This CDR3 contains 10 residues. The V gene lost 1 base and the J gene lost 12 bases, with 4 bases spanning the gap. Looked up from germline, CDR1 is LGHNA and CDR2 is YNFKEQ.

Concerning this clone: The same CDR3 is also encoded by other DNA sequences in this sample. CDR3 amino acids: CASSLAVQGLRADTQYF. The DNA of the CDR3 is TGTGCCAGCAGCTTAGCGGTACAGGGGTTAAGGGCGGATACGCAGTATTTT. The rearrangement joins TRBV7-2 to TRBJ2-3, with 7 bases matching TRBD1. This CDR3 spans 17 amino acids. Germline V CDR1 and CDR2: SGHTA, FQGNSA. The junction had 12 bases not matched to a gene; V was cut back by 0 bases and J by 6 bases.

This clone was observed once. The rearrangement joins TRBV5-6 to TRBJ2-1, with D unclear. V was pared by 0 bases and J by 5 bases, with 6 bases between. CDR1 is SGHDT and CDR2 is YYEEEE in the germline V gene. CDR3 size: 13 residues. The CDR3 loop reads CASSLVRDNEQFF. The CDR3 nucleotides are TGTGCCAGCAGCTTGGTTAGGGACAATGAGCAGTTCTTC.

Details on this clone: Germline and junction disagree at one end, which may indicate a read error. Other DNA variants within this sample encode the same CDR3. The V call is TRBV2, the J call TRBJ1-2; TRBD1 agrees at 8 bases. CDR1 is SNHLY and CDR2 is FYNNEI in the germline V gene. CDR3 length: 17 residues. CDR3 sequence reads: CASSAGKGQAKHYGYTF. Written as DNA, the CDR3 is TGTGCCAGCAGTGCGGGGAAGGGACAGGCGAAACACTATGGCTATACCTTC.

Here the CDR3 DNA reads TGTGCCAGCAGCCTTCGACAGGGGGCCTCGAACACTGAAGCTTTCTTT. Its translation: CASSLRQGASNTEAFF. The chain carries TRBV7-9 and TRBJ1-1, with 10 bases lining up with TRBD1. CDR3 length: 16 amino acids. After removal of 5 bases from V and 1 base from J, the junction contained 7 bases not matched to a gene. CDR1 is SEHNR, CDR2 FQNEAQ, per germline (reference sequence). Full variable domain (rest looked up from reference TRBV7-9 and TRBJ1-1): DTGVSQNPRHKITKRGQNVTFRCDPISEHNRLYWYRQTLGQGPEFLTYFQNEAQLEKSRLLSDRFSAERPKGSFSTLEIQRTEQGDSAMYLCASSLRQGASNTEAFFGQGTRLTVV.

On this clone itself: Other DNA sequences from this sample encode an identical CDR3 as well. This chain uses TRBV7-2 with TRBJ2-3, with 7 positions matching TRBD1. This CDR3 has 17 residues. CDR1 and CDR2 (germline): SGHTA, FQGNSA. V lost 0 bases, J lost 4 bases, and 10 bases stayed unmatched. The CDR3 sequence is CASSLAVQGLRADTQYF. CDR3 sequence (DNA): TGTGCCAGCAGCTTAGCGGTACAGGGGTTAAGGGCAGATACGCAGTATTTT.

This clone was seen a single time. The chain links TRBV13 to TRBJ2-5; 9 nucleotides align to TRBD2. The CDR3 spans 15 residues. Trimming cost V 1 base and J 4 bases; bases outside gene matches: 4. The V gene's germline CDR1 is PRHDT and CDR2 FYEKMQ (reference sequence). Written as DNA, the CDR3 is TGTGCCAGCAGCTTAGTGGGTAGCGGGGGAGAGACCCAGTACTTC. Encoded protein: CASSLVGSGGETQYF. Variable domain in full (rest from reference TRBV13 and TRBJ2-5): AAGVIQSPRHLIKEKRETATLKCYPIPRHDTVYWYQQGPGQDPQFLISFYEKMQSDKGSIPDRFSAQQFSDYHSELNMSSLELGDSALYFCASSLVGSGGETQYFGPGTRLLVL.

The rearrangement uses TRBV29-1 and TRBJ2-2; D is ambiguous. CDR1 and CDR2 from the germline V gene are SQVTM and ANQGSEA. This CDR3 region has 16 residues. V was trimmed by 4 bases and J by 0 bases, leaving 15 bases between them. The CDR3 sequence: CSVVGLNPTNTGELFF. CDR3 coding DNA: TGCAGCGTTGTCGGCCTTAACCCCACGAACACCGGGGAGCTGTTTTTT.

The chain couples TRBV5-1 to TRBJ2-3, with TRBD2 identical over 9 bases. The junction had 3 bases not matched to a gene; V was cut back by 5 bases and J by 2 bases. Germline CDR1 reads SGHRS; CDR2 reads YFSETQ. The CDR3 covers 14 residues. In nucleotides, the CDR3 is TGCGCCAGCAGGAGACTAGCGGACACAGATACGCAGTATTTT. Its protein product is CASRRLADTDTQYF. Based on the CDR3 plus reference TRBV5-1 and TRBJ2-3, the full variable domain is KAGVTQTPRYLIKTRGQQVTLSCSPISGHRSVSWYQQTPGQGLQFLFEYFSETQRNKGNFPGRFSGRQFSNSRSEMNVSTLELGDSALYLCASRRLADTDTQYFGPGTRLTVL.

The CDR3 here is CASSPFRNSNEQFF. The CDR3 bases are TGTGCCAGCAGTCCGTTTAGGAATAGTAATGAGCAGTTCTTC. V gene TRBV27 combines with J gene TRBJ2-1; D is unclear. CDR3 length equals 14 residues. Trimming cost V 5 bases and J 7 bases, with 15 bases left between them. The V gene's germline CDR1 is MNHEY and CDR2 SMNVEV (reference sequence).

V gene TRBV9 combines with J gene TRBJ2-3, with D uncertain. V was pared by 0 bases and J by 4 bases, with 6 bases between. The germline V gene has CDR1 SGDLS and CDR2 YYNGEE. This CDR3 region has 13 residues. The DNA of the CDR3 is TGTGCCAGCAGCGTAGCTTATTCAGATACGCAGTATTTT. Protein: CASSVAYSDTQYF.

The chain carries TRBV6-5 and TRBJ2-7, with unresolved D. The CDR3 is 13 residues long. Germline V gene sequence: CDR1 MNHEY, CDR2 SVGAGI. Between the trimmed V and J ends, which lost 2 bases and 0 bases, there was a span of 5 bases. CDR3 DNA sequence: TGTGCCAGCAGTTACGGTCACTCCTACGAGCAGTACTTC. Amino acids: CASSYGHSYEQYF.

The CDR3: CASSFGTQNYEQYF. In nucleotides, the CDR3 is TGTGCCAGCAGCTTTGGGACCCAGAACTACGAGCAGTACTTC. The rearrangement uses TRBV5-6 and TRBJ2-7; D possibly matches TRBD1 or TRBD2 (5 bases each). Germline CDR1 SGHDT, CDR2 YYEEEE. The V end was cut by 2 bases, the J end by 3 bases, with 12 bases between. The CDR3 consists of 14 residues.